Sequencing of this T cell receptor (beta chain) was carried out in a study of shared clonotypes between healthy human individuals (TCRdb year 2020). General notes on the study: A couple of women and a few men aged 18 to 49 years were included in the cohort. The study deeply sequenced blood TCR repertoires of about 5 healthy adults to estimate repertoire size and the extent of clonotype sharing between individuals. Each donor's leukapheresis produced roughly between roughly 0.85 and 10 billion PBMCs. For each donor, CD4 naive and CD4 memory were each run on three plates, CD8 naive on two plates, and CD8 memory on one plate. Libraries were prepared and TCR repertoires were sequenced by different laboratories using diverse techniques, in order to increase sequencing depth and limit assay-specific biases. What the authors observed across the whole study: Naive subsets generally had larger estimated clonotype richness than memory subsets did. Approximately 5% of naive CD4, around 3.6% of naive CD8, approximately 2% of memory CD4, and over 0.35% of memory CD8 clonotypes were shared across a few donors. Sampling was limited to blood, and TCR repertoires in tissue likely differ from TCR repertoires in blood. Because the study included a small number of donors, the genetic and exposure-history diversity represented was limited. Pairwise subsampling led to the expectation that sequencing depth would affect the degree of clonotype sharing among donors. Compared with non-shared clonotypes, the clonotypes found in all four sorted-subset donors had higher generation probabilities. Rarefaction of sorted-subset datasets indicated incomplete sequencing despite the large sequencing depth.

The donors were healthy, HIV-negative adults with no recently reported acute infections or vaccinations. Only Caucasian adults living in Nashville, Tennessee, USA were represented among the donors. Magnetic negative selection was used to enrich CD4+ T cells, after which naive cells were positively selected on CD45RA and the negative fraction became the memory subset. Blood was obtained by leukapheresis, after which PBMCs were separated by Ficoll-Histopaque density gradient centrifugation and cryopreserved in liquid nitrogen vapor phase. Purity and quantity of every magnetically sorted T cell population were checked by analytical flow cytometry. From each sorted fraction, genomic DNA was isolated and quantified by UV absorbance on a Nanodrop 2000c. For this clone: The clone's antigen remains unknown. There are no base qualities to consult, and no much larger clone falls within one base.

TCR CDR3 regions were amplified from genomic DNA by multiplex PCR using the deep immunoSEQ assay. For each cell subset, the extracted genomic DNA was distributed evenly across all wells of several immunoSEQ 96-well plates, and each plate served as one replicate. For sorted subsets, around 200 ng genomic DNA, equal to approximately 30,000 T cell genomes, was loaded into each replicate PCR. Purified libraries were measured with a Qubit 3.0 fluorometer, size-checked on a Bioanalyzer 2100, and measured again with the KAPA Library Quantification kit. A separate single-read 150-cycle Illumina NextSeq 550 flow cell was used to sequence each immunoSEQ 96-well plate. Under the source paper's analysis protocol: Because the immunoSEQ output included only junctional sequences and no quality scores, the filtering could not be the same as the filtering used for full-length reads. Sequences were annotated with PyIR, a Python wrapper for IgBLAST v1.9, using IMGT germline references to assign V/J genes and CDR3. Any read was removed if the V/J assignment was weak (E-value above 1e-6), the CDR3 was missing, or the read contained stop codons, out-of-frame junctions, or ambiguous translated residues. V3J clonotypes were defined as sequences sharing an identical inferred V gene, J gene, and CDR3 amino acid sequence. The percentage overlap between two repertoires was calculated by dividing the number of shared unique clonotypes by the size of the smaller repertoire. RTK rarefaction, the Chao1 estimator, and Recon v2.1 estimates of unobserved clonotypes were used to assess repertoire richness. For all TCRbeta clonotypes obtained by the gDNA method from four donors, generation probabilities were computed with OLGA. Held by TCRdb, this immuneACCESS table contains in-frame sequences only and omits some clones. Under half of the omission traces to an unresolved V gene where checked; the cause of the rest is unknown. V and J calls and clone size follow that table, whereas D and trimming were derived from the DNA. The sample contains around 2.1 million clones, approximately 94% of them found a single time. The top ten clonotypes cover approximately 0.13% of the sample.

Including cysteine and phenylalanine, the CDR3 has 15 amino acids. Here the CDR3 DNA is all that survives: 45 bases in frame from base 1. CDR1 and CDR2 are read off the germline V gene (reference sequence) as GTSNPN and SVGIG. Ends trimmed: V by 3 bases, J by 4 bases; bases unmatched to a gene: 9. The TCR was taken from a man aged 18 to 30 in good health. Sequencing was carried out using naive CD4+ T cells sorted from blood. The meaning of the sample's cell subset or site label: CD45RA+ positively selected. Recombination connected TRBV30 to TRBJ1-5; 7 central bases correspond to TRBD1. In nucleotides, the sequence is TGTGCCTGGAGGGAAACCGGACAGGTTAATCAGCCCCAGCATTTT. This codes for CAWRETGQVNQPQHF.